This T cell receptor beta chain was identified during a study of radiation and T cells in renal cell carcinoma. Study conclusions and caveats: Pretreatment tumor biopsies were lacking, so baseline clonotypes are unknown.

Of note for this clone: Antigen: not known. A junction boundary mismatches the germline segment, possibly from a read error.

This CDR3 has 16 amino acids. In germline, CDR1 is LNHDA, CDR2 SQIVND (reference sequence). Clones were read by immunoSEQ multiplex PCR, and TCRdb kept only the in-frame ones, dropping some. Of some 150,000 clones in the sample, around nine tenths were seen once. Time point reported: baseline pretreatment blood. Treatment denoted: 15 Gy SBRT to primary tumor, nephrectomy 4 weeks later. After SBRT, blood was collected at 2 and 4 weeks, plus baseline. Material: blood, obtained from a patient whose treatment included radiotherapy and nephrectomy. V is TRBV19 and J is TRBJ1-5, with D uncertain. The clonotype comes from a woman aged 45-60 years with renal cell carcinoma. The CDR3 region is CASRALGKAFNLPQHF. DNA of the CDR3: TGTGCCAGTAGGGCGCTGGGGAAGGCATTTAATCTGCCCCAGCATTTT. The entire variable domain, with the rest obtained from reference TRBV19 and TRBJ1-5, is as follows: DGGITQSPKYLFRKEGQNVTLSCEQNLNHDAMYWYRQDPGQGLRLIYYSQIVNDFQKGDIAEGYSVSREKKESFPLTVTSAQKNPTAFYLCASRALGKAFNLPQHFGDGTRLSIL.